This T cell receptor (beta chain) was observed in a study of blood T cell repertoires in COVID-19. Study details: Donors in the United States, Italy and Spain gave samples during acute or convalescent COVID-19. T cells, B-cell-depleted T cells, or PBMCs supplied cDNA or gDNA.

The CDR3 length is 13 residues. Trimming removed 2 bases at V and 4 bases at J, with 6 bases between. Per the authors' pipeline: Amplified reference gene primers provided the basis for estimating nucleated cell counts. The data were produced by immunoSEQ multiplex PCR, yet TCRdb's version contains in-frame clones alone and is incomplete. Clone size and the V and J calls come from that table; the DNA yielded D and trimming. Among under 140,000 clones listed, 70% to 90% were seen once. The chain combines TRBV12-3 or TRBV12-4 with TRBJ1-5, with D possibly TRBD1 on 5 matching bases. This clonotype was sampled from a woman between 45 and 65 years old with acute or convalescent COVID-19. Sequenced sample: peripheral blood. CDR3 DNA: TGTGCCAGCAGTTTAAGGGGAAATCAGCCCCAGCATTTT. Residues: CASSLRGNQPQHF.